This entry lists 30 T cell receptor beta chains sequenced from one sample in a study of T cells after yellow fever vaccination (dated by TCRdb to the late 2010s). Library preparation employed 5' RACE. Reads for this sample came from an Illumina HiSeq 2500. TCRdb itself trimmed the public reads at Q25 with fastp, ran MiXCR and retained productive beta chains. Rows are combined by CDR3 protein, so each entry shows the most common genes and DNA. The sample records some 63,000 distinct CDR3 sequences, less than 8.5% of which are singletons. The ten most abundant clones make up less than 40% of the sample. The meaning of the sample's treatment or condition label: live attenuated yellow fever vaccine strain. The starting material was CD8+ T cells sorted from PBMCs, obtained 15 days after the yellow fever booster vaccination. Source of these receptors: a man aged 25-40 years who received the YFV17D yellow fever vaccine.

This clonotype has at least ten counts. The rearrangement joins TRBV5-5 to TRBJ2-1, with D unclear. Germline CDR1 SGHKS, CDR2 YYEKEE (reference sequence). The CDR3 has 11 amino acids. V shed 2 bases and J shed 8 bases, with 5 bases lying between them. The CDR3 loop reads CASSFGDEQFF. DNA for the CDR3: TGTGCCAGCAGCTTCGGTGATGAGCAGTTCTTC.

This clonotype was seen repeatedly, ten times or more. The rearrangement uses TRBV6-5 and TRBJ2-1; the D is unclear. This CDR3 is built from 13 residues. CDR1 and CDR2 (germline): MNHEY, SVGAGI. V lost 0 bases and J 7 bases, leaving 7 bases between the germline ends. CDR3 in amino acids: CASSYSVGNEQFF. The CDR3 DNA sequence: TGTGCCAGCAGTTACTCTGTCGGTAATGAGCAGTTCTTC.

This clonotype was found many times. The chain couples TRBV15 to TRBJ2-5; 7 bases fit TRBD1. The CDR3 has 14 residues. The germline V gene has CDR1 LNHNV and CDR2 YYDKDF (reference sequence). V gave up 8 bases and J gave up 2 bases; unmatched junction bases: 8. The chain's CDR3 is CATSDLGQQETQYF. The CDR3 DNA sequence: TGTGCCACCTCCGACCTGGGACAGCAAGAGACCCAGTACTTC.

The sample holds many counts of this clonotype. The chain links TRBV11-2 to TRBJ2-1; tentative D call: TRBD2 (5 bases). V lost 2 bases and J lost 4, with 15 bases in between. This CDR3 contains 16 residues. Germline values: CDR1 SGHAT, CDR2 FQNNGV. DNA of the CDR3: TGTGCCAGCAGCTTATACGGAGCGGTAATATACAATGAGCAGTTCTTC. Its protein product is CASSLYGAVIYNEQFF. The whole variable domain, filled in from reference TRBV11-2 and TRBJ2-1, reads EAGVAQSPRYKIIEKRQSVAFWCNPISGHATLYWYQQILGQGPKLLIQFQNNGVVDDSQLPKDRFSAERLKGVDSTLKIQPAKLEDSAVYLCASSLYGAVIYNEQFFGPGTRLTVL.

This clonotype occurred many times. The V and J genes are TRBV29-1 and TRBJ2-7, with 7 bases matching TRBD1. The CDR3 is 16 residues long. V shed 5 bases, J shed 1 base, and the junction held 14 bases outside the gene matches. Per the germline V gene, CDR1 is SQVTM and CDR2 is ANQGSEA. The CDR3 DNA sequence: TGCAGCGTTATGAGAGCCGACAAGGGGGCTTCCTACGAGCAGTACTTC. Amino acids: CSVMRADKGASYEQYF.

This clonotype was observed a few times. The CDR3 is CASSLVGEQFF. The CDR3 DNA sequence: TGTGCCAGCAGCTTAGTCGGTGAGCAGTTCTTC. The chain has TRBV7-9 and TRBJ2-1; D gene uncertain. CDR3 size: 11 residues. Germline CDR1 and CDR2: SEHNR and FQNEAQ (reference sequence). Trimming cost V 1 base and J 9 bases, with 4 bases left between them. The full variable domain, in which reference TRBV7-9 and TRBJ2-1 provide the parts outside the CDR3, is DTGVSQNPRHKITKRGQNVTFRCDPISEHNRLYWYRQTLGQGPEFLTYFQNEAQLEKSRLLSDRFSAERPKGSFSTLEIQRTEQGDSAMYLCASSLVGEQFFGPGTRLTVL.

This clonotype was seen at least ten times. This chain uses TRBV12-3 or TRBV12-4 with TRBJ1-1; unclear D gene. V lost 5 bases, J lost 2 bases, and 6 bases lay in between. The CDR3 spans 12 residues. The CDR3 DNA sequence: TGTGCCAGCAGTCCAGAAAACACTGAAGCTTTCTTT. It is translated as CASSPENTEAFF.

The sample holds many counts of this clonotype. The rearrangement uses TRBV27 and TRBJ2-2; 7 nucleotides match TRBD2. With V trimmed by 7 bases and J by 6 bases, 5 bases remained unmatched. CDR1 and CDR2 from the germline V gene are MNHEY and SMNVEV (reference sequence). CDR3 length: 13 residues. CDR3 sequence: CASTMGGAGELFF. As DNA, the CDR3 is TGTGCCAGCACCATGGGGGGGGCCGGGGAGCTGTTTTTT.

J is TRBJ2-2 and V is TRBV7-9; D is uncertain. This CDR3 has 13 residues. Germline-derived CDR1 and CDR2 are SEHNR and FQNEAQ (reference sequence). V lost 5 bases to trimming and J lost 4 bases, with 8 bases between them. This CDR3 is CASSPSGTGELFF. As DNA, the CDR3 is TGTGCCAGCAGCCCCTCTGGCACCGGGGAGCTGTTTTTT. The entire variable domain, with the rest obtained from reference TRBV7-9 and TRBJ2-2, is as follows: DTGVSQNPRHKITKRGQNVTFRCDPISEHNRLYWYRQTLGQGPEFLTYFQNEAQLEKSRLLSDRFSAERPKGSFSTLEIQRTEQGDSAMYLCASSPSGTGELFFGEGSRLTVL.

This clonotype was recorded many times. This chain uses TRBV5-1 with TRBJ2-1, with 9 bases identical to TRBD2. The CDR3 has 12 amino acids. The germline V gene has CDR1 SGHRS and CDR2 YFSETQ. Trimming removed 7 bases from V and 7 bases from J; junction bases left unmatched: 3. For the CDR3, the DNA is TGCGCCAGCCGACTAGCGGAAAATGAGCAGTTCTTC. Translating gives CASRLAENEQFF.

The sample holds many counts of this clonotype. The rearrangement joins TRBV9 to TRBJ2-3; TRBD2 agrees at 10 bases. J gave up 5 bases and V 3 bases, and 9 bases lay outside the gene matches. CDR1 and CDR2 (germline): SGDLS, YYNGEE. The CDR3 has 16 residues. In DNA, the CDR3 is TGTGCCAGCAGCGAAACTAGCGGGGATGCCTTAGATACGCAGTATTTT. It specifies CASSETSGDALDTQYF.

On this clonotype: A much larger clone sits a single nucleotide away, making a read error possible. The chain employs TRBV3-1 and TRBJ2-1; TRBD2 is a possible D gene (6 bases). Germline V gives CDR1 LGHDT, CDR2 YNNKEL (reference sequence). The CDR3 has 14 residues. Trimming stripped 10 bases from V and 3 bases from J, with 16 bases between. The CDR3 DNA reads as TGTGCCACCGGGGTGGCGGGGAGCTACAATGAGCAGTTCTTC. Translation gives CATGVAGSYNEQFF.

This clonotype was seen only a few times. The chain uses TRBV6-2 or TRBV6-3 and TRBJ2-1; TRBD2 is a possible D gene (5 bases). This CDR3 is 15 amino acids long. Germline V lookup: CDR1 MNHEY, CDR2 SVGEGT. V was cut by 8 bases and J by 5 bases, with 19 bases left in between. The CDR3 nucleotides read TGTGCCAGCGATAAAGGAGGCCCCCCCCACAATGAGCAGTTCTTC. Amino acids: CASDKGGPPHNEQFF.

This clonotype was detected ten times or more. The chain links TRBV5-1 to TRBJ2-7; no clear D. Trimming took off 0 bases at V and 0 bases at J, with 10 bases between the two ends. This CDR3 is built from 15 residues. Germline assignment: CDR1 SGHRS and CDR2 YFSETQ. The CDR3: CASSLVLESSYEQYF. CDR3 coding DNA: TGCGCCAGCAGCTTGGTTCTGGAAAGCTCCTACGAGCAGTACTTC.

This clonotype was seen at least ten times. This chain links TRBV9 with TRBJ2-7; 8 bases line up with TRBD1. The trim removed 2 bases at V and 8 bases at J, leaving 12 bases unmatched. The CDR3 spans 15 residues. Germline CDR1 and CDR2: SGDLS and YYNGEE. CDR3 nucleotide sequence: TGTGCCAGCAGCGTCGATGGGACAGGCTCTCCCAAGCAGTACTTC. Translated, it gives CASSVDGTGSPKQYF. Using reference TRBV9 and TRBJ2-7 for the parts outside the CDR3, the full variable domain is DSGVTQTPKHLITATGQRVTLRCSPRSGDLSVYWYQQSLDQGLQFLIQYYNGEERAKGNILERFSAQQFPDLHSELNLSSLELGDSALYFCASSVDGTGSPKQYFGPGTRLTVT.

This clonotype came up a few times. The chain carries TRBV19 and TRBJ2-4; 7 bases fit TRBD1. Per germline, CDR1 LNHDA and CDR2 SQIVND (reference sequence). V lost 2 bases to trimming and J lost 6 bases; unmatched junction nucleotides: 4. The CDR3 is 14 residues long. Here the CDR3 DNA reads TGTGCCAGTAGTATAAGGGCAGGGGGAAACATTCAGTACTTC. This codes for CASSIRAGGNIQYF.

This clonotype has ten or more counts. V usage is TRBV15 and J usage is TRBJ2-1; D gene unclear. Trimming removed 1 base at V and 3 bases at J, with 10 bases between. Germline lookup yields CDR1 LNHNV and CDR2 YYDKDF (reference sequence). The CDR3 is 15 residues long. CDR3 sequence (DNA): TGTGCCACCAGCAGAGGTAGGAACGGCTACAATGAGCAGTTCTTC. Its translation is CATSRGRNGYNEQFF.

This clonotype was observed many times. This chain joins TRBV7-2 and TRBJ2-5, with D hard to call. Germline V CDR1 and CDR2: SGHTA, FQGNSA. V shed 5 bases and J shed 2 bases, with 12 bases lying between them. The CDR3 runs to 14 residues. For the CDR3, the DNA is TGTGCCAGCAGCGCCTACTGGGGTCAAGAGACCCAGTACTTC. It specifies CASSAYWGQETQYF.

This clonotype has ten or more counts. The gene calls are TRBV28 and TRBJ2-1; possibly TRBD2 for D (6 bases). CDR3 size: 13 residues. From germline, CDR1 is MDHEN and CDR2 SYDVKM. The V end was cut by 8 bases, the J end by 9 bases, with 17 bases between. CDR3 sequence reads: CASSFLTGVEQFF. In nucleotides, the CDR3 is TGTGCCAGCTCTTTTTTAACGGGGGTTGAGCAGTTCTTC.

This clonotype was seen repeatedly, ten times or more. This rearrangement joins TRBV4-1 to TRBJ2-5; TRBD2 aligns across 7 bases. V shed 4 bases and J 2 bases; nucleotides not matched to a gene: 13. CDR1 is MGHRA and CDR2 is YSYEKL in the germline V gene. This CDR3 contains 17 residues. The CDR3 region is CASSRGFRGESQETQYF. The CDR3 region has the DNA TGCGCCAGCAGCCGAGGTTTTCGGGGGGAGAGTCAAGAGACCCAGTACTTC.

At least ten counts were recorded for this clonotype. The J gene is TRBJ2-2, the V gene TRBV2, with 10 positions matching TRBD1. The CDR3 loop spans 14 amino acids. After removal of 6 bases from V and 3 bases from J, the junction contained 1 base not matched to a gene. Germline V gene lookup returns CDR1 SNHLY and CDR2 FYNNEI. The CDR3 nucleotides read TGTGCCAGCAGGGACAGGGGGGACACCGGGGAGCTGTTTTTT. It specifies CASRDRGDTGELFF.

This clonotype was detected ten times or more. The J gene is TRBJ2-1, the V gene TRBV6-1; D may be TRBD2 (6 bases). The CDR3 is 14 amino acids. The V gene's germline CDR1 is MNHNS and CDR2 SASEGT. The V end lost 2 bases, the J end lost 15 bases, and 20 bases lay between the germline ends. CDR3 protein: CASSEPVQGTGGFF. The CDR3 DNA reads as TGTGCCAGCAGTGAACCCGTCCAAGGAACCGGGGGGTTCTTC.

This clonotype appeared many times. The chain recombines TRBV19 with TRBJ1-1; TRBD1 matches 8 bases. CDR3 length equals 16 residues. Germline values: CDR1 LNHDA, CDR2 SQIVND (reference sequence). V shed 3 bases, J shed 3 bases, and the junction held 9 bases outside the gene matches. CDR3 sequence (DNA): TGTGCCAGTAGTATCGGACAGGGCAGAACGGACACTGAAGCTTTCTTT. This codes for CASSIGQGRTDTEAFF.

This clonotype was recorded many times. The chain is built from TRBV6-1 and TRBJ1-1, with D perhaps TRBD1 (5 bases). Germline V CDR1 and CDR2: MNHNS, SASEGT. Trimming removed 6 bases from V and 3 bases from J, with 14 bases in between. This CDR3 region has 14 residues. CDR3 sequence: CASSPFWGDTEAFF. CDR3 DNA sequence: TGTGCCAGCAGCCCCTTTTGGGGGGACACTGAAGCTTTCTTT.

This clonotype was seen at least ten times. The rearrangement uses TRBV7-2 and TRBJ2-2; TRBD1 matches 7 bases. This CDR3 is built from 16 residues. The junction had 15 bases not matched to a gene; V was cut back by 8 bases and J by 6 bases. Germline assignment: CDR1 SGHTA and CDR2 FQGNSA. The CDR3 coding sequence is TGTGCCAGCTCCTACCCAGGGGGAAGTAACTCCGGGGAGCTGTTTTTT. Translation: CASSYPGGSNSGELFF. The entire variable domain, with the rest obtained from reference TRBV7-2 and TRBJ2-2, is as follows: GAGVSQSPSNKVTEKGKDVELRCDPISGHTALYWYRQSLGQGLEFLIYFQGNSAPDKSGLPSDRFSAERTGGSVSTLTIQRTQQEDSAVYLCASSYPGGSNSGELFFGEGSRLTVL.

This clonotype has at least ten counts. The chain employs TRBV6-5 and TRBJ2-5; D gene ambiguous. The CDR3 consists of 16 residues. Between the trimmed V and J ends, which lost 0 bases and 0 bases, there was a span of 11 bases. The germline CDR1 and CDR2 sequences are MNHEY and SVGAGI. CDR3 in amino acids: CASSYSRTTYQETQYF. CDR3 DNA: TGTGCCAGCAGTTACTCCCGGACCACGTACCAAGAGACCCAGTACTTC.

This clonotype was counted ten times or more. This chain connects TRBV19 to TRBJ2-1; 9 bases agree with TRBD2. From germline, CDR1 is LNHDA and CDR2 SQIVND (reference sequence). The CDR3 spans 15 residues. V lost 4 bases to trimming and J lost 2 bases; unmatched junction nucleotides: 3. CDR3 protein: CASSTLAGPYNEQFF. The CDR3 bases are TGTGCCAGTAGTACGCTAGCGGGGCCCTACAATGAGCAGTTCTTC.

This clonotype was observed many times. This chain links TRBV5-5 with TRBJ2-7; possible D gene TRBD2, 6 bases. Trimming pared 0 bases from V and 6 bases from J, leaving 13 bases between. From germline, CDR1 is SGHKS and CDR2 YYEKEE (reference sequence). There are 14 residues in the CDR3. Here the CDR3 reads CASSLARAGFEQYF. The DNA of the CDR3 is TGTGCCAGCAGCTTGGCCAGGGCGGGGTTCGAGCAGTACTTC.

This clonotype was counted many times. The chain uses TRBV7-8 and TRBJ2-1; TRBD2 matches at 9 bases. This CDR3 has 15 residues. V lost 5 bases, J lost 6 bases, and 8 bases stayed unmatched. Germline V gene sequence: CDR1 SGHVS, CDR2 FQNEAQ. The CDR3 loop reads CASSLGTSILNEQFF. CDR3 bases: TGTGCCAGCAGCCTCGGGACTAGCATTCTCAATGAGCAGTTCTTC.

This clonotype has ten or more counts. The genes are TRBV20-1 and TRBJ2-1; D is unresolved. The CDR3 spans 14 residues. V lost 2 bases and J 4 bases, leaving 12 bases between the germline ends. Germline V gene lookup returns CDR1 DFQATT and CDR2 SNEGSKA (reference sequence). CDR3 sequence (DNA): TGCAGTGCTAGACTACGGCCTAATTACAATGAGCAGTTCTTC. Translating it yields CSARLRPNYNEQFF.